The sequence of this TCR beta chain was determined in a study of T cells in Graves' hyperthyroidism and ophthalmopathy. Turning to the study itself: Blood from the periphery was taken at initial diagnosis, before any treatment. Whole-study findings and limits: Separation of ophthalmopathy from stable hyperthyroidism was achieved by a 13 V-J model.

RNA transcripts were the template for amplifying TCR beta CDR3 regions. The study used the HTBI primer set for a first-round RT-PCR of the TCR CDR3. TCRdb called the multiplex PCR reads again in MiXCR, with one record for every CDR3 protein. The data hold some 760,000 distinct CDR3 sequences, with 11% to 15% observed a single time. This CDR3 is 19 amino acids long. Germline V gene lookup returns CDR1 MDHEN and CDR2 SYDVKM. V shed 3 bases, J shed 0 bases, and the junction held 10 bases outside the gene matches. In its sample, this clonotype was seen many times. The target antigen is unknown. Uncontrolled infection, other autoimmune disease, pregnancy or lactation disqualified patients from enrolment.

The sequencing sample was made of blood. This chain links TRBV28 with TRBJ2-1, with TRBD2 matching over 11 bases. The sequence derives from a woman younger than 35 with Graves' hyperthyroidism. As DNA, the CDR3 is TGTGCCAGCAGTTTCGGGGCTAGCGGGAGGCCCCTCTCCTACAATGAGCAGTTCTTC. Its protein is CASSFGASGRPLSYNEQFF.